The present entry profiles one TCR beta chain with its context. This CDR3 spans 16 amino acids. Trimming cost V 3 bases and J 9 bases, with 21 bases left between them. Germline V lookup: CDR1 MNHEY, CDR2 SMNVEV (reference sequence). This entry is derived from a study of OX40 agonist ivuxolimab in advanced cancers. Some clones are missing from TCRdb's copy, which holds only in-frame ones; the method was immunoSEQ multiplex PCR. The data hold some 28,000 clones, with approximately 83% observed a single time. The J gene is TRBJ2-1, the V gene TRBV27, with D uncertain. This specimen consisted of CD4+ or CD8+ T cells sorted from blood, obtained in a trial of the OX40 agonist ivuxolimab. The TCR sequence derives from an adult with an advanced solid tumor such as melanoma, head and neck, liver or kidney cancer. This chain's CDR3 is CASSFRGQAPFGEQFF. The CDR3 DNA sequence: TGTGCCAGCAGTTTCCGCGGTCAGGCCCCATTCGGTGAGCAGTTCTTC.